This T cell receptor beta chain was sequenced in a study of blood T cell repertoires in COVID-19. Overall study context: PBMCs, B-cell-depleted T cells, or T cells provided the cDNA or gDNA that made up the material.

Original data processing: How many nucleated cells were present was estimated from reference gene primer amplification. Measured with immunoSEQ multiplex PCR; TCRdb has only the in-frame clones, and not every one. The DNA gave D and trimming, while V, J and clone size come from that table. The sample yields approximately 290,000 clones, under 85% seen once. This CDR3 has 15 amino acids. J lost 5 bases, V lost 4 bases, and 8 bases had no gene match. The germline CDR1 and CDR2 sequences are LNHDA and SQIVND (reference sequence). Seattle-derived patients entered the study during active infection and were followed longitudinally.

Sample: peripheral blood. V is TRBV19 and J is TRBJ2-7; 10 positions match TRBD1. The TCR was taken from a human donor with COVID-19, enrolled during active disease. The donor label of this sample is uncertain. CDR3 sequence: CASSTPDRGRDEQYF. The CDR3 nucleotides are TGTGCCAGTAGTACCCCCGACAGGGGGCGCGACGAGCAGTACTTC.